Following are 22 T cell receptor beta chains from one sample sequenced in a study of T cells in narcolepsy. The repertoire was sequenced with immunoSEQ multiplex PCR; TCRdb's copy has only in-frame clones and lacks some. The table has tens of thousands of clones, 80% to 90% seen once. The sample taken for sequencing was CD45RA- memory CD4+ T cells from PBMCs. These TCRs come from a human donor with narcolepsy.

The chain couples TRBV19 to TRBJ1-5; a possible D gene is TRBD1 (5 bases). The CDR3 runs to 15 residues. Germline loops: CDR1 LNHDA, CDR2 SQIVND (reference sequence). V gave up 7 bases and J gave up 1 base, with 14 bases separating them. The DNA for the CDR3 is TGTGCCAGTAATATGGCAGGGTACAGCAATCAGCCCCAGCATTTT. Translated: CASNMAGYSNQPQHF. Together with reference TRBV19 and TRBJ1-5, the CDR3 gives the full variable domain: DGGITQSPKYLFRKEGQNVTLSCEQNLNHDAMYWYRQDPGQGLRLIYYSQIVNDFQKGDIAEGYSVSREKKESFPLTVTSAQKNPTAFYLCASNMAGYSNQPQHFGDGTRLSIL.

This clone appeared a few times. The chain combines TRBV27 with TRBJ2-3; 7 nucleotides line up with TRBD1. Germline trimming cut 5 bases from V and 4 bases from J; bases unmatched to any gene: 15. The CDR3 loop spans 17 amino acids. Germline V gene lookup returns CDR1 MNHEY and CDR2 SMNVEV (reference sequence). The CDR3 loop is CASSANTGAPGADTQYF. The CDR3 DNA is TGTGCCAGCAGTGCCAACACAGGGGCCCCTGGGGCAGATACGCAGTATTTT.

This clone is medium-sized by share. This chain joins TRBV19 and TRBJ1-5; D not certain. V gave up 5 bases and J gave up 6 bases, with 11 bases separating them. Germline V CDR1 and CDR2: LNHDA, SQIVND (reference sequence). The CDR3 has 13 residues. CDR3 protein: CASSPSFAQPQHF. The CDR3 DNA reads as TGTGCCAGTAGTCCCTCATTCGCTCAGCCCCAGCATTTT.

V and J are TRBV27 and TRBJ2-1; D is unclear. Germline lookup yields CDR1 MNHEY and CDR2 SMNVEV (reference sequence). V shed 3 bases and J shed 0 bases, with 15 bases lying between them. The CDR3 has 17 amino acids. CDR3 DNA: TGTGCCAGCAGTTTCCGTCTCAGCTTCGCCTCCTACAATGAGCAGTTCTTC. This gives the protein CASSFRLSFASYNEQFF.

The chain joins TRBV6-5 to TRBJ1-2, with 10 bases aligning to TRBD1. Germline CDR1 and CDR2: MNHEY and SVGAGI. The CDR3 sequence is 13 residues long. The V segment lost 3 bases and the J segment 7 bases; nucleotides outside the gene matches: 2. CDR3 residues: CASSYRTGGGYTF. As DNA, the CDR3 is TGTGCCAGCAGTTATAGGACAGGGGGTGGCTACACCTTC.

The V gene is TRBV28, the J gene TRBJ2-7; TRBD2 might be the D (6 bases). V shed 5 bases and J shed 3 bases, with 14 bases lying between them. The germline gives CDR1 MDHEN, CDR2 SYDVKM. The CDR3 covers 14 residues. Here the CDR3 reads CASSLTGTDYEQYF. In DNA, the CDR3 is TGTGCCAGCAGTCTCACCGGGACTGACTACGAGCAGTACTTC.

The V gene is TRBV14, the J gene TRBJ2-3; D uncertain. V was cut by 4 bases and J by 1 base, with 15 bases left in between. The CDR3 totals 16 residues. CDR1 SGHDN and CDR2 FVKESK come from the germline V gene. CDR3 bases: TGTGCCAGCAGCCTTAATATCCCATGGGGCACAGATACGCAGTATTTT. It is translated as CASSLNIPWGTDTQYF.

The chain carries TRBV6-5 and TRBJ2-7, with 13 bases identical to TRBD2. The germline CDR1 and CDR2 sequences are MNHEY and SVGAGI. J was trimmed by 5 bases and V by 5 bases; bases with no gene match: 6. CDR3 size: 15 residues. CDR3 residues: CASSRGTSGINEQYF. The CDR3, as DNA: TGTGCCAGCAGTCGGGGGACTAGCGGGATCAACGAGCAGTACTTC.

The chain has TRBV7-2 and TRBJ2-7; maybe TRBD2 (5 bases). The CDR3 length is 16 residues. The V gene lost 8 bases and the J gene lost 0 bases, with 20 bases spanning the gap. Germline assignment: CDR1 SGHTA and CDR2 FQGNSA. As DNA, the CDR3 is TGTGCCAGCTCCGAGGAGGAGTACTCCAGCTCCTACGAGCAGTACTTC. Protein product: CASSEEEYSSSYEQYF.

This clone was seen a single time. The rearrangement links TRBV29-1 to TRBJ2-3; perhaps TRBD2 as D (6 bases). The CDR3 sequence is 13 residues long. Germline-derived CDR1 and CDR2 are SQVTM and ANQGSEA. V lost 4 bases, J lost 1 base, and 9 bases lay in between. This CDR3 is CSVGSSGTDTQYF. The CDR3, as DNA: TGCAGCGTTGGTTCTAGCGGCACAGATACGCAGTATTTT.

CDR3 residues: CASSRGTSGDNEQFF. CDR3 nucleotide sequence: TGTGCCAGCAGCCGAGGGACTAGCGGAGACAATGAGCAGTTCTTC. The chain recombines TRBV5-4 with TRBJ2-1; 11 nucleotides match TRBD2. The CDR3 length is 15 residues. Germline V gene data show CDR1 as SGHNT and CDR2 as YYREEE (reference sequence). Losses at the gene ends were 4 bases for V and 5 bases for J; bases not matched to a gene: 5.

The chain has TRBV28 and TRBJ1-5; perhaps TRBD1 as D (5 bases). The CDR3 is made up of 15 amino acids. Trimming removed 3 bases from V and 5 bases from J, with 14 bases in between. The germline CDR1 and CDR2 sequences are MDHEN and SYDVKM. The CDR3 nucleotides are TGTGCCAGCAGTTTGCGGGGGATCTTGTATCAGCCCCAGCATTTT. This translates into CASSLRGILYQPQHF.

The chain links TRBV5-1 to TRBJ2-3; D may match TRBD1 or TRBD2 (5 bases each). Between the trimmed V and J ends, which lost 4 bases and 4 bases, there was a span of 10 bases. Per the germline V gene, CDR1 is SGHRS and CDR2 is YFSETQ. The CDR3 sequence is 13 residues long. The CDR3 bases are TGCGCCAGCAGCCCCGGGACCTCAGATACGCAGTATTTT. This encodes CASSPGTSDTQYF.

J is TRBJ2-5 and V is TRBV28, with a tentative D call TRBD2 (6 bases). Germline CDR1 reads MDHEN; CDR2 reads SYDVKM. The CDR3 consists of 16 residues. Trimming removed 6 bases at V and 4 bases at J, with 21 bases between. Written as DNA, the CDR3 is TGTGCCAGCAGCTTGTGGGGGGTTCCAACTCTAGAGACCCAGTACTTC. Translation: CASSLWGVPTLETQYF. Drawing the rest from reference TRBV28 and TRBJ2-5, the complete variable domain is DVKVTQSSRYLVKRTGEKVFLECVQDMDHENMFWYRQDPGLGLRLIYFSYDVKMKEKGDIPEGYSVSREKKERFSLILESASTNQTSMYLCASSLWGVPTLETQYFGPGTRLLVL.

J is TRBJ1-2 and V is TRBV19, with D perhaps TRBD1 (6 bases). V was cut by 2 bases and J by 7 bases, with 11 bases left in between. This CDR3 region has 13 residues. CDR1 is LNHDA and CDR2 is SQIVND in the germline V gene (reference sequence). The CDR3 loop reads CASSIQGGLGYTF. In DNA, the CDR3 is TGTGCCAGTAGTATACAAGGGGGACTTGGCTACACCTTC. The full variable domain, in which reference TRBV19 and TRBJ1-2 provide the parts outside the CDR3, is DGGITQSPKYLFRKEGQNVTLSCEQNLNHDAMYWYRQDPGQGLRLIYYSQIVNDFQKGDIAEGYSVSREKKESFPLTVTSAQKNPTAFYLCASSIQGGLGYTFGSGTRLTVV.

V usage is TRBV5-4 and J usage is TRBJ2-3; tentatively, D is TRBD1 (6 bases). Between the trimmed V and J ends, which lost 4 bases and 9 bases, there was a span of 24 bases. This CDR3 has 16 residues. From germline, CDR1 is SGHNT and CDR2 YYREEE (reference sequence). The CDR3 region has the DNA TGTGCCAGCAGCATTGGGGGCAGCAGGAGCAGTGGGACGCAGTATTTT. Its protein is CASSIGGSRSSGTQYF.

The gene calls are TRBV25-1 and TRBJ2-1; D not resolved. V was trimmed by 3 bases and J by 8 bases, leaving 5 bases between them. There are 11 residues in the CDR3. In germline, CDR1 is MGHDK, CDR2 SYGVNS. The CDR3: CASSDIYEQFF. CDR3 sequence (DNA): TGTGCCAGCAGTGATATCTATGAGCAGTTCTTC.

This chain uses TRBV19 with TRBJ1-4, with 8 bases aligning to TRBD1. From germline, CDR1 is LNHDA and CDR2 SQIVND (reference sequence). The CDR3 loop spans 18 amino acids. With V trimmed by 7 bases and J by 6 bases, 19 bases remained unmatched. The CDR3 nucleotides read TGTGCCAGTACCTCAGGGGGCGCAAGGTCGTCAAGGGATGAAAAACTGTTTTTT. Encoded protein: CASTSGGARSSRDEKLFF.

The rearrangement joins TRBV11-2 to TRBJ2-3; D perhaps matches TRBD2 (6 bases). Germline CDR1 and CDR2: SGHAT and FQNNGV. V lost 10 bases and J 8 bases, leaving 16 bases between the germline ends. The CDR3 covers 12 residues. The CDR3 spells CATNHNGGTQYF. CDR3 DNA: TGTGCCACTAATCACAACGGGGGTACGCAGTATTTT.

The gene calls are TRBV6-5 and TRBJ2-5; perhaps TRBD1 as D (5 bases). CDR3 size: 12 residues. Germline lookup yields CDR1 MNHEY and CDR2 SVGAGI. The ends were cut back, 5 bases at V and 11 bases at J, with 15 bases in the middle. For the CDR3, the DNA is TGTGCCAGCAGTCAGCCAAGGGGTGGGCAGTACTTC. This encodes CASSQPRGGQYF.

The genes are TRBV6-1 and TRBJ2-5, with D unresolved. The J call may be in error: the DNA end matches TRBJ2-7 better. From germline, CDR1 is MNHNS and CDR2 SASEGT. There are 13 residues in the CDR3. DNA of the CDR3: TGTGCCAGCAGGGTCACAAGGTCCTACGAGCAGTACTTC. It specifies CASRVTRSYEQYF.

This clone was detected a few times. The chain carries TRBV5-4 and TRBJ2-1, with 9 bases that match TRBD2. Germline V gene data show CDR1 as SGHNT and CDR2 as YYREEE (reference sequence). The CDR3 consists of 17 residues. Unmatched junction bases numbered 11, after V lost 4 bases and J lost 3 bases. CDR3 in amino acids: CASSRKAGTSYYNEQFF. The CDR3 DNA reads TGTGCCAGCAGCCGGAAAGCCGGGACTAGCTACTACAATGAGCAGTTCTTC.